This TCR beta chain was identified during a study of graft-versus-host responses after intestinal transplantation (dated by TCRdb to the early 2020s). With respect to the entire study: Recipients received multivisceral, liver-intestinal, or isolated intestinal transplants. Donor T cell macrochimerism was defined as a peak of at least 4% donor T cells among recipient peripheral blood mononuclear cells. Rather than going through the commercial service, samples from a few later patients were sequenced in-house on an Illumina MiSeq and processed with MiXCR. All recipients received anti-thymocyte globulin induction followed by maintenance tacrolimus and steroids for around 3 years. Of the 20 to 25 intestinal transplant recipients enrolled in the cohort, one of whom was a retransplant, a few patients without pretransplant specimens were excluded. Alloreactive clones were identified by sequencing pre-transplant mixed lymphocyte reaction products and comparing these products with unstimulated pre-transplant donor and recipient T cells. Bulk TCR-beta CDR3 sequencing was used to track graft-versus-host and host-versus-graft alloreactive T cell clones in the graft, circulation and bone marrow after intestinal transplantation. General findings and caveats noted by the study authors: Conclusions were limited by the relatively low number and heterogeneity of intestinal transplant patients. High GvH to HvG T cell clonal ratios were observed in the allografts of patients with donor T cell macrochimerism. GvH clones were detected in recipient bone marrow, and some appeared earlier in ileal mucosa or blood, consistent with an intestinal mucosal origin. Early after transplant, peak levels of circulating GvH clones were found to be associated with declines in HvG clones.

A word on this clone: Its antigen has not been determined. The junction departs from germline at one end; a sequencing error may be responsible.

After transplant, bone marrow was aspirated from the posterior iliac crest or from another site selected by the physician. From a lookup of the germline V gene, CDR1 and CDR2 are MNHNS and SASEGT. The CDR3 numbers 13 residues from cysteine through phenylalanine. Only CDR3 DNA remains: 39 bases, in frame from the first base. Preparation of the library involved the immunoSEQ multiplex PCR assay. Adaptive Biotechnologies carried out high-throughput TCR-beta CDR3 sequencing of genomic DNA for most patients. Per the source publication's procedure: Adaptive's ImmunoSEQ software supplied the TCR sequencing data for 18 patients, while MiXCR and VDJtools were used to process a few other patients. Because the origin of CDR3 nucleotide sequences shared between donor and recipient could not be assigned, those sequences were removed. To count as alloreactive, a clone needed at least 2-fold expansion over unstimulated cells and a minimum CFSE-low frequency of 0.002% (template counts) or 0.001% (read counts). Clones detected in sequenced pre-transplant spleen, lymph node, or MLR CFSE-low populations of the donor or recipient were defined as mappable. The cumulative frequency of alloreactive clones was calculated as a percentage of all sequences, weighted by copy number. Drawn from immuneACCESS, this table holds only the in-frame rearrangements with V and J called that TCRdb kept. Clones are partly lost; checked studies trace under half to an unresolved V gene and leave the rest unexplained. V, J and clone size derive from that table, while D and trimming were established from the DNA sequence. The sample table lists fewer than 70,000 clones, 80% to 95% of them with a count of one. About 6.9% of the sample is taken by the ten largest.

This clonotype was sampled from a human patient who received an intestinal transplant, so some T cells may come from the graft donor. The rearranged chain carries TRBV6-1 and TRBJ1-4, with TRBD1 tentatively as D gene (6 bases match). Sequencing used bone marrow, obtained 734 days after intestinal transplantation. The DNA sequence is as follows: TGTGCCAGCAGTGAAGCGGGACACAGGGTAGGAGAGTTT. Its protein is CASSEAGHRVGEF.